Shown below are 13 T cell receptor beta chains from a single sample sequenced in a study of blood T cells in healthy people across ages. A second about 7 to 12 cycle PCR used barcoded and J-beta primers. Each CDR3 protein gets one entry after TCRdb re-called the 5' RACE reads with MiXCR. The sample lists around 820,000 distinct CDR3 sequences; around a quarter were seen once. The data also belong to a second study, concerning T cells of mothers and their children.

Sequencing was done on a sample of blood. These receptors were obtained from a boy aged 10-17 years in good health.

This clonotype came up a few times. The V and J genes are TRBV3-1 and TRBJ2-4, with 7 positions matching TRBD1. V was clipped by 4 bases and J by 7 bases; unmatched bases: 7. Germline V lookup: CDR1 LGHDT, CDR2 YNNKEL (reference sequence). The CDR3 runs to 14 residues. The CDR3 protein is CASSLRDRQNIQYF. CDR3 nucleotides: TGTGCCAGCAGCCTCCGGGACAGACAGAACATTCAGTACTTC. Combining the CDR3 with reference TRBV3-1 and TRBJ2-4 gives the whole variable domain DTAVSQTPKYLVTQMGNDKSIKCEQNLGHDTMYWYKQDSKKFLKIMFSYNNKELIINETVPNRFSPKSPDKAHLNLHINSLELGDSAVYFCASSLRDRQNIQYFGAGTRLSVL.

Only a few counts were recorded for this clonotype. V usage is TRBV18 and J usage is TRBJ2-1; D is ambiguous. The CDR3 contains 15 residues. The germline CDR1 and CDR2 sequences are KGHSH and LQKENI. V was pared by 3 bases and J by 0 bases, with 9 bases between. The CDR3 sequence is CASSPQESSYNEQFF. The CDR3 bases are TGTGCCAGCTCACCCCAGGAAAGCTCCTACAATGAGCAGTTCTTC.

This chain joins TRBV4-3 and TRBJ2-6; D might be TRBD2 (5 bases). This CDR3 spans 16 amino acids. Looked up from germline, CDR1 is LGHNA and CDR2 is YSLEER. Trimming cost V 1 base and J 2 bases, with 9 bases left between them. The chain's CDR3 is CASSQVEGTGANVLTF. The CDR3 DNA follows: TGCGCCAGCAGCCAAGTTGAGGGAACTGGGGCCAACGTCCTGACTTTC.

This clonotype was counted a few times. The chain recombines TRBV5-5 with TRBJ2-3; 7 nucleotides match TRBD1. CDR1 SGHKS and CDR2 YYEKEE come from the germline V gene (reference sequence). V lost 0 bases and J lost 6; bases outside the gene matches: 7. This CDR3 contains 15 residues. The CDR3 DNA reads TGTGCCAGCAGCTTGGGGAGACAGGGTTGGGATACGCAGTATTTT. It yields the protein CASSLGRQGWDTQYF. Drawing the rest from reference TRBV5-5 and TRBJ2-3, the complete variable domain is DAGVTQSPTHLIKTRGQQVTLRCSPISGHKSVSWYQQVLGQGPQFIFQYYEKEERGRGNFPDRFSARQFPNYSSELNVNALLLGDSALYLCASSLGRQGWDTQYFGPGTRLTVL.

The V and J genes are TRBV29-1 and TRBJ2-3; no clear D. Germline assignment: CDR1 SQVTM and CDR2 ANQGSEA. The CDR3 contains 12 residues. V lost 4 bases to trimming and J lost 5 bases, with 10 bases between them. CDR3 in amino acids: CSVARLGDTQYF. The CDR3 DNA is TGCAGCGTTGCCCGGTTAGGAGATACGCAGTATTTT.

This clonotype was picked up a small number of times. The chain links TRBV24-1 to TRBJ2-3; TRBD2 might be the D (6 bases). CDR1 is KGHDR and CDR2 is SFDVKD in the germline V gene. Trimming stripped 6 bases from V and 2 bases from J, with 11 bases between. There are 14 residues in the CDR3. CDR3 region: CATSNSGTTDTQYF. The CDR3 DNA follows: TGTGCCACCAGTAATAGCGGAACCACAGATACGCAGTATTTT.

Only a few counts were recorded for this clonotype. The chain recombines TRBV21-1 with TRBJ2-4; the table names TRBD2, a call not compared with the DNA. TRBV21-1 is a pseudogene. The CDR3 covers 12 residues. CDR3 region: CARRPGGLIQYF. CDR3 coding DNA: TGTGCCAGACGGCCGGGAGGGCTCATTCAGTACTTC.

Only a few counts were recorded for this clonotype. The J gene is TRBJ2-1, the V gene TRBV7-9, with TRBD1 matching 7 bases. Germline V gene sequence: CDR1 SEHNR, CDR2 FQNEAQ (reference sequence). V shed 0 bases, J shed 8 bases, and the junction held 4 bases outside the gene matches. The CDR3 sequence is 14 residues long. CDR3 amino acids: CASSLAGTVDEQFF. CDR3 nucleotide sequence: TGTGCCAGCAGCTTAGCTGGGACAGTGGATGAGCAGTTCTTC.

This clonotype was counted only a few times. This rearrangement joins TRBV9 to TRBJ2-5, with 8 bases fitting TRBD1. The J call may be faulty, since TRBJ2-7 better matches the DNA end. This CDR3 spans 13 amino acids. Germline V CDR1 and CDR2: SGDLS, YYNGEE. The CDR3 reads CASSDRTGSEQYF. The CDR3 DNA reads as TGTGCCAGCAGCGACCGGACAGGGAGCGAGCAGTACTTC.

The V gene is TRBV7-2, the J gene TRBJ1-3, with D perhaps TRBD1 (5 bases). Per germline, CDR1 SGHTA and CDR2 FQGNSA. V was cut by 5 bases and J by 4 bases, with 15 bases left in between. The CDR3 spans 15 residues. The CDR3 loop reads CASSKEVGGGNTIYF. The CDR3 coding sequence is TGTGCCAGCAGCAAAGAGGTGGGGGGAGGAAACACCATATATTTT.

This clonotype turned up a few times. The chain is built from TRBV9 and TRBJ2-6; TRBD1 matches at 7 bases. Germline trimming cut 2 bases from V and 0 bases from J; bases unmatched to any gene: 2. The CDR3 is 16 amino acids. Germline loops: CDR1 SGDLS, CDR2 YYNGEE. The CDR3 region is CASSVDRVSGANVLTF. CDR3 sequence (DNA): TGTGCCAGCAGCGTCGACAGGGTCTCTGGGGCCAACGTCCTGACTTTC.

This clonotype came up a few times. The V gene is TRBV4-1, the J gene TRBJ2-5, with unresolved D. The J call may be incorrect, as the DNA end agrees better with TRBJ2-7. The CDR3 has 14 amino acids. Germline values: CDR1 MGHRA, CDR2 YSYEKL. DNA of the CDR3: TGCGCCAGCAGCCAAGATCCGGGCTCCTACGAGCAGTACTTC. Translating it yields CASSQDPGSYEQYF.

The rearrangement uses TRBV5-1 and TRBJ1-1; weak D call: TRBD1 (6 bases). This CDR3 has 13 residues. From germline, CDR1 is SGHRS and CDR2 YFSETQ. V lost 8 bases and J 7 bases, leaving 18 bases between the germline ends. For the CDR3, the DNA is TGCGCCAGTAGCCCGACTCCACAGGGTGAAGCTTTCTTT. As protein: CASSPTPQGEAFF.